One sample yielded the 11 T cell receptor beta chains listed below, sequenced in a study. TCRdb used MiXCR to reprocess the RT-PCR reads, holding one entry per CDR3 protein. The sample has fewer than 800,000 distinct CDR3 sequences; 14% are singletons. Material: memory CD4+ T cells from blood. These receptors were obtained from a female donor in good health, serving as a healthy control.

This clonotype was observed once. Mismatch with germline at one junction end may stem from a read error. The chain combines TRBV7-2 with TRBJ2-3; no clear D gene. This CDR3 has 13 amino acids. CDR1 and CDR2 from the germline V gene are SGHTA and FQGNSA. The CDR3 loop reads CPSTPPSTDTQYF. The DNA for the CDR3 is TGTCCCAGCACCCCGCCTAGCACAGATACGCAGTATTTT.

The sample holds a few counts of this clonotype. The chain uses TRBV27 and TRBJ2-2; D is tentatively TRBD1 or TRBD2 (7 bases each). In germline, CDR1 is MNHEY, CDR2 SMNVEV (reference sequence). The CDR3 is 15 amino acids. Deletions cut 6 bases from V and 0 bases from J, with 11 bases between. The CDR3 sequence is CASRSGGANTGELFF. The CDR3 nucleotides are TGTGCCAGCAGGTCAGGGGGGGCGAACACCGGGGAGCTGTTTTTT.

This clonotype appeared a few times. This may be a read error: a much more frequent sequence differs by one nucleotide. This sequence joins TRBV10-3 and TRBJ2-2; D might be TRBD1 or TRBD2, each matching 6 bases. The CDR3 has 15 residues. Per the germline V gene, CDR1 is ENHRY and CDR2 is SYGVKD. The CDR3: CATVGGSGSTRELFF. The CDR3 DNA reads TGTGCCACTGTCGGGGGCAGCGGTAGCACCAGGGAGCTGTTTTTT.

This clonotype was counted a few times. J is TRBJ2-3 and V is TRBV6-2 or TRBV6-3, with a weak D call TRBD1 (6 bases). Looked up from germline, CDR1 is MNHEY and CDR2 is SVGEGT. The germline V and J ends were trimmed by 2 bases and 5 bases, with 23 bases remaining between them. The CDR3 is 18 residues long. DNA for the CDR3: TGTGCCAGCAGTTACGATCAGCGTCCGGGACACACGGGAGATACGCAGTATTTT. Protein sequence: CASSYDQRPGHTGDTQYF.

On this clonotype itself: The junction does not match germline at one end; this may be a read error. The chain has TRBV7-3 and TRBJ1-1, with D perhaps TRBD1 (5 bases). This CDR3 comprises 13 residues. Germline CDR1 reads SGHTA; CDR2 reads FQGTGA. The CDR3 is CASSLGSGQGHYF. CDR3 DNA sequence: TGTGCCAGCAGCTTAGGGTCGGGGCAGGGCCATTATTTT.

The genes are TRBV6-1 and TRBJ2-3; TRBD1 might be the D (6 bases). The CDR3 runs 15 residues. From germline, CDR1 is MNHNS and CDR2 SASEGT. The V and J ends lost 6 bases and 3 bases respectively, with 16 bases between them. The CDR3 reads CASSPTGPRTDTQYF. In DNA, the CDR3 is TGTGCCAGCAGCCCGACAGGCCCGCGGACAGATACGCAGTATTTT.

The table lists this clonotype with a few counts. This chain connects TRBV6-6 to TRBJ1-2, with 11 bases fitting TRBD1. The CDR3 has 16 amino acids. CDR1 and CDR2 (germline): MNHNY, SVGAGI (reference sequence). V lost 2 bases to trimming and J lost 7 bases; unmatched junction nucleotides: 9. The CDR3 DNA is TGTGCCAGCAGTTACGGACAGGGGGCTTTTTTAGGTGGCTACACCTTC. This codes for CASSYGQGAFLGGYTF.

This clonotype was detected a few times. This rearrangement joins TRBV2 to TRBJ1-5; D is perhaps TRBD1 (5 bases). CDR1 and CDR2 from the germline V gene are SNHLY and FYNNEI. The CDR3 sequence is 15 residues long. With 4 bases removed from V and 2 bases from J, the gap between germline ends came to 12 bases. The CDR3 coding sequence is TGTGCCAGCAGTGGGCAGGGTGGAGGCAATCAGCCCCAGCATTTT. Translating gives CASSGQGGGNQPQHF.

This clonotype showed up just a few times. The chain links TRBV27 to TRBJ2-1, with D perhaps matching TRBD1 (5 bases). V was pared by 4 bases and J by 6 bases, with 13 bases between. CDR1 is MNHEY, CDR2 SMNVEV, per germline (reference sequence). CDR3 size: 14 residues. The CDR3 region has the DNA TGTGCCAGCAGTTCTCGACAGAACCCCAATGAGCAGTTCTTC. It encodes CASSSRQNPNEQFF.

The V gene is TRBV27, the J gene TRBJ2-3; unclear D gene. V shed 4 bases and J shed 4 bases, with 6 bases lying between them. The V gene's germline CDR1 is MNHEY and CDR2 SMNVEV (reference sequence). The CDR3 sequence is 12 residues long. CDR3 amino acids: CASSWEADTQYF. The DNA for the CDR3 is TGTGCCAGCAGTTGGGAAGCAGATACGCAGTATTTT.

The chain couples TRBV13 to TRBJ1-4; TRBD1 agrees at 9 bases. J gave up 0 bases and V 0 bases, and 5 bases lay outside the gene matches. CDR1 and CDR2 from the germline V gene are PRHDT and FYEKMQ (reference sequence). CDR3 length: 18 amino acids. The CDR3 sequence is CASSLGGGQGATNEKLFF. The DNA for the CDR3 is TGTGCCAGCAGCTTAGGAGGGGGACAGGGAGCAACTAATGAAAAACTGTTTTTT.